A single sample is the source of the 32 T cell receptor beta chains below, sequenced in a study of T-cell reconstitution after alpha-beta-depleted transplantation in children. Unique molecular identifiers were used to barcode this TCRbeta library. From the PCR reads, TCRdb called clonotypes with MiXCR, one entry per CDR3 protein. The sample lists roughly 300,000 distinct CDR3 sequences; around 10% were seen once. The sample was peripheral blood, taken 180 days after TCRalphabeta/CD19-depleted stem cell transplant. The receptor source for this set is a male patient between 2 and 15 years old who had a stem cell transplant for chronic granulomatous disease, so the T cells may come from the graft donor.

This clonotype was observed at least ten times. The chain couples TRBV3-1 to TRBJ1-1; maybe TRBD1 (6 bases). This CDR3 comprises 13 residues. Trimming left V 7 bases short and J 8 bases short, with 17 bases between. From germline, CDR1 is LGHDT and CDR2 YNNKEL (reference sequence). The CDR3 DNA is TGTGCCAGCACCAGAAGGGGGGGAGGGGAAGCTTTCTTT. Protein product: CASTRRGGGEAFF.

This clonotype was found a few times. The chain uses TRBV11-1 and TRBJ2-7; the match to TRBD1 covers 8 bases. Germline-derived CDR1 and CDR2 are SGHAT and FQDESV (reference sequence). The CDR3 runs to 19 residues. Trimming removed 4 bases from V and 2 bases from J; junction bases left unmatched: 19. DNA of the CDR3: TGTGCCAGCAGCTCTATACTAGGGACAGGAGCTTACCTGACCTACGAGCAGTACTTC. Protein: CASSSILGTGAYLTYEQYF.

The rearrangement joins TRBV7-2 to TRBJ2-1, with 8 positions matching TRBD2. V lost 3 bases and J lost 4; bases outside the gene matches: 8. Per germline, CDR1 SGHTA and CDR2 FQGNSA. This CDR3 is built from 16 residues. The CDR3 here is CASSFGGGILYNEQFF. As DNA, the CDR3 is TGTGCCAGCAGCTTTGGCGGGGGGATTCTATACAATGAGCAGTTCTTC.

V gene TRBV24-1 combines with J gene TRBJ2-1; 8 bases are shared with TRBD2. The trim removed 3 bases at V and 6 bases at J, leaving 12 bases unmatched. Germline lookup yields CDR1 KGHDR and CDR2 SFDVKD. CDR3 length: 17 amino acids. The CDR3 reads CATSDGLSGADPNEQFF. In nucleotides, the CDR3 is TGTGCCACCAGTGATGGTCTTAGCGGGGCGGATCCCAATGAGCAGTTCTTC.

This clonotype was detected only a few times. This rearrangement joins TRBV7-9 to TRBJ2-7; D gene unclear. Germline lookup yields CDR1 SEHNR and CDR2 FQNEAQ (reference sequence). The CDR3 consists of 12 residues. Trimming removed 4 bases from V and 3 bases from J, with 7 bases in between. The DNA for the CDR3 is TGTGCCAGCAGCTCGCCCTTCTACGAGCAGTACTTC. The encoded protein is CASSSPFYEQYF.

This clonotype was counted many times. The chain carries TRBV29-1 and TRBJ2-7; perhaps TRBD1 as D (5 bases). CDR1 is SQVTM and CDR2 is ANQGSEA in the germline V gene. V lost 6 bases and J 3 bases, leaving 15 bases between the germline ends. CDR3 size: 13 residues. The CDR3 loop reads CSVKQDAFYEQYF. In DNA, the CDR3 is TGCAGCGTCAAACAGGATGCTTTCTACGAGCAGTACTTC.

This clonotype has a count of ten or more. This rearrangement joins TRBV5-1 to TRBJ2-5, with 7 bases lining up with TRBD1. This CDR3 contains 14 residues. CDR1 and CDR2 from the germline V gene are SGHRS and YFSETQ. The J segment lost 3 bases and the V segment lost 2 bases, leaving 4 bases of the junction unmatched. This CDR3 reads CASSFRDSKETQYF. CDR3 DNA sequence: TGCGCCAGCAGCTTCCGGGACAGTAAAGAGACCCAGTACTTC.

This clonotype was seen many times. The chain couples TRBV5-1 to TRBJ2-7; 9 bases match TRBD2. The germline V gene encodes CDR1 SGHRS and CDR2 YFSETQ. The V segment lost 3 bases and the J segment 4 bases; nucleotides outside the gene matches: 5. The CDR3 is 14 amino acids. The CDR3: CASSSRGGAYEQYF. The CDR3 DNA reads as TGCGCCAGCAGCTCGCGGGGGGGCGCTTACGAGCAGTACTTC.

In its sample, this clonotype was seen many times. The chain couples TRBV7-7 to TRBJ2-7; a weak D match, TRBD2 (5 bases). Trimming removed 5 bases from V and 5 bases from J, with 10 bases in between. Germline V gene lookup returns CDR1 SSHAT and CDR2 FNYEAQ (reference sequence). This CDR3 spans 12 amino acids. Here the CDR3 reads CASSPLGDEQYF. The CDR3 nucleotides read TGTGCCAGCAGCCCTTTGGGAGACGAGCAGTACTTC.

The table lists this clonotype with many counts. The chain has TRBV4-2 and TRBJ1-2; D is possibly TRBD1 (5 bases). Germline V gives CDR1 LGHNA, CDR2 YNFKEQ. This CDR3 contains 16 residues. V lost 0 bases and J 2 bases, leaving 13 bases between the germline ends. CDR3 amino acids: CASSQEFKGSNYGYTF. DNA for the CDR3: TGTGCCAGCAGCCAAGAATTTAAGGGGTCAAACTATGGCTACACCTTC.

This clonotype came up many times. V usage is TRBV6-5 and J usage is TRBJ2-3, with TRBD2 matching over 11 bases. The V gene's germline CDR1 is MNHEY and CDR2 SVGAGI. CDR3 length equals 17 residues. With V trimmed by 4 bases and J by 1 base, 7 bases remained unmatched. For the CDR3, the DNA is TGTGCCAGCAGTTTAGGGACTAGCGGTATCCGCACAGATACGCAGTATTTT. Translation gives CASSLGTSGIRTDTQYF.

Many counts were recorded for this clonotype. The gene calls are TRBV5-1 and TRBJ2-3, with D perhaps TRBD1 or TRBD2 (5 bases each). Germline assignment: CDR1 SGHRS and CDR2 YFSETQ. V was trimmed by 3 bases and J by 2 bases, leaving 19 bases between them. This CDR3 region has 17 residues. The chain's CDR3 is CASSSPKPGRLTDTQYF. CDR3 sequence (DNA): TGCGCCAGCAGCTCACCTAAACCGGGACGACTCACAGATACGCAGTATTTT.

Many counts were recorded for this clonotype. This chain uses TRBV20-1 with TRBJ2-3; 12 bases match TRBD2. Germline CDR1 and CDR2: DFQATT and SNEGSKA (reference sequence). Germline trimming cut 4 bases from V and 0 bases from J; bases unmatched to any gene: 2. The CDR3 loop spans 15 amino acids. CDR3 sequence (DNA): TGCAGTGCTACTACTAGCGGGGGGAGCACAGATACGCAGTATTTT. Amino acid sequence: CSATTSGGSTDTQYF.

This clonotype showed up many times. This rearrangement joins TRBV12-3 or TRBV12-4 to TRBJ2-1; 9 nucleotides match TRBD1. The CDR3 contains 15 residues. Unmatched junction bases numbered 5, after V lost 3 bases and J lost 5 bases. The DNA for the CDR3 is TGTGCCAGCAGTTTTTTGGACAGGGGAGACAATGAGCAGTTCTTC. Protein product: CASSFLDRGDNEQFF.

This clonotype was recorded at least ten times. The V and J genes are TRBV4-2 and TRBJ2-5; tentatively, D is TRBD2 (5 bases). The germline gives CDR1 LGHNA, CDR2 YNFKEQ. Trimming removed 1 base at V and 4 bases at J, with 19 bases between. The CDR3 covers 17 residues. For the CDR3, the DNA is TGTGCCAGCAGCCAAGGGACCCTTGGTCGGGCGGGAGAGACCCAGTACTTC. It translates to CASSQGTLGRAGETQYF.

This clonotype was found many times. An end of the junction differs from the germline gene, which may be a read error. The V and J genes are TRBV7-7 and TRBJ2-5; D is unresolved. Germline V gene sequence: CDR1 SSHAT, CDR2 FNYEAQ (reference sequence). CDR3 size: 11 residues. The CDR3 is CASSNGQTQYF. The CDR3 region has the DNA TGTGCTAGCAGCAACGGACAGACCCAGTACTTC.

This clonotype occurred many times. V usage is TRBV5-6 and J usage is TRBJ1-1; 7 nucleotides match TRBD1. CDR3 length: 15 amino acids. V trimming: 2 bases; J trimming: 1 base; junction bases outside the gene matches: 5. CDR1 and CDR2 (germline): SGHDT, YYEEEE. Here the CDR3 reads CASSFYRGANTEAFF. The CDR3, as DNA: TGTGCCAGCAGCTTTTACAGGGGCGCGAACACTGAAGCTTTCTTT. The whole variable domain, remainder taken from reference TRBV5-6 and TRBJ1-1, is DAGVTQSPTHLIKTRGQQVTLRCSPKSGHDTVSWYQQALGQGPQFIFQYYEEEERQRGNFPDRFSGHQFPNYSSELNVNALLLGDSALYLCASSFYRGANTEAFFGQGTRLTVV.

This clonotype was seen many times. The chain employs TRBV28 and TRBJ1-2; D gene uncertain. CDR1 MDHEN and CDR2 SYDVKM come from the germline V gene. The length of the CDR3 is 11 residues. Trimming left V 5 bases short and J 6 bases short, with 7 bases between. CDR3 sequence (DNA): TGTGCCAGCAGTATCCGGAATGGCTACACCTTC. It yields the protein CASSIRNGYTF.

This clonotype came up many times. This rearrangement joins TRBV24-1 to TRBJ1-2; the D gene is possibly TRBD1 (5 bases). This CDR3 contains 13 residues. V was trimmed by 3 bases and J by 4 bases, leaving 8 bases between them. Germline V lookup: CDR1 KGHDR, CDR2 SFDVKD. CDR3 sequence: CATSDTGFYGYTF. The CDR3 DNA sequence: TGTGCCACCAGTGATACAGGTTTCTATGGCTACACCTTC.

Turning to this clonotype: Just one base apart from a much larger clone, this may be a read error. V gene TRBV11-2 combines with J gene TRBJ2-6, with 10 nucleotides matching TRBD2. There are 16 residues in the CDR3. The germline gives CDR1 SGHAT, CDR2 FQNNGV. In DNA form, the CDR3 reads TGTGCCAGCTGCTTCCCACCTAGCGGGAGAGACAACGTCCTGACTTTC. This encodes CASCFPPSGRDNVLTF.

As to this clonotype: Just one base apart from a much larger clone, this may be a read error. This chain uses TRBV29-1 with TRBJ2-7; no clear D gene. Germline assignment: CDR1 SQVTM and CDR2 ANQGSEA. V lost 4 bases and J 1 base, leaving 8 bases between the germline ends. This CDR3 has 12 residues. CDR3 coding DNA: TGCAGCGTTGTCCATCCTTCCTACGAGCAGTACTTC. Residues: CSVVHPSYEQYF.

This clonotype showed up many times. The chain uses TRBV6-5 and TRBJ2-2, with TRBD1 identical over 8 bases. Germline trimming cut 3 bases from V and 6 bases from J; bases unmatched to any gene: 6. CDR1 is MNHEY and CDR2 is SVGAGI in the germline V gene. The CDR3 extends over 15 amino acids. CDR3 DNA: TGTGCCAGCAGTTATGACAGGGGCTCCTCCGGGGAGCTGTTTTTT. This sequence encodes CASSYDRGSSGELFF.

There are many counts of this clonotype. The J gene is TRBJ2-1, the V gene TRBV28; D possibly corresponds to TRBD2 (6 bases). Germline CDR1 MDHEN, CDR2 SYDVKM. V lost 6 bases to trimming and J lost 4 bases, with 22 bases between them. The CDR3 covers 17 residues. CDR3 nucleotide sequence: TGTGCCAGCAGACCACCCCCCGGCGGAGGGGCATACAATGAGCAGTTCTTC. This encodes CASRPPPGGGAYNEQFF.

The sample holds a few counts of this clonotype. The CDR3 here is CASSWGGWSNQPQHF. For the CDR3, the DNA is TGTGCCAGTAGTTGGGGCGGGTGGAGCAATCAGCCCCAGCATTTT. V usage is TRBV19 and J usage is TRBJ1-5; D possibly corresponds to TRBD1 (5 bases). This CDR3 comprises 15 residues. Trimming pared 5 bases from V and 1 base from J, leaving 12 bases between. CDR1 is LNHDA, CDR2 SQIVND, per germline (reference sequence).

This clonotype was counted at least ten times. This rearrangement joins TRBV28 to TRBJ2-5; 7 bases fit TRBD1. The CDR3 runs 13 residues. J gave up 6 bases and V 4 bases, and 5 bases lay outside the gene matches. Germline V gives CDR1 MDHEN, CDR2 SYDVKM. As DNA, the CDR3 is TGTGCCAGCAGTTCCCCACAGGGGAAGACCCAGTACTTC. Protein: CASSSPQGKTQYF.

This clonotype occurred many times. The V call is TRBV29-1, the J call TRBJ2-7; D remains ambiguous. The CDR3 has 13 amino acids. The V and J ends lost 4 bases and 4 bases respectively, with 14 bases between them. Germline-derived CDR1 and CDR2 are SQVTM and ANQGSEA. CDR3 DNA sequence: TGCAGCGTTGGTAGGGAACCGACTTACGAGCAGTACTTC. Translation: CSVGREPTYEQYF.

Many counts were recorded for this clonotype. The CDR3 bases are TGTGCCAGCAGTTACAAGAGGGGCCAACCGGGGGCGAAAGAGACCCAGTACTTC. Translated, it gives CASSYKRGQPGAKETQYF. The J gene is TRBJ2-5, the V gene TRBV6-5; D could derive from TRBD1 or TRBD2 (6 bases each). V was trimmed by 2 bases and J by 3 bases, leaving 22 bases between them. This CDR3 has 18 residues. Germline V CDR1 and CDR2: MNHEY, SVGAGI.

The chain is built from TRBV13 and TRBJ2-6; D remains ambiguous. This CDR3 spans 19 amino acids. Trimming pared 10 bases from V and 4 bases from J, leaving 29 bases between. CDR1 PRHDT and CDR2 FYEKMQ come from the germline V gene (reference sequence). The CDR3: CAIGSGLLRLSSGANVLTF. The CDR3 DNA reads TGTGCCATCGGCTCCGGGCTCCTCAGACTCTCCTCCGGGGCCAACGTCCTGACTTTC.

Many counts were recorded for this clonotype. The chain couples TRBV15 to TRBJ2-5; TRBD1 aligns across 7 bases. The germline CDR1 and CDR2 sequences are LNHNV and YYDKDF (reference sequence). The CDR3 loop spans 16 amino acids. The J segment lost 1 base and the V segment lost 7 bases, leaving 12 bases of the junction unmatched. The CDR3 region has the DNA TGTGCCACCACCCCGGAAGACAGGGTTGGCCAAGAGACCCAGTACTTC. Translation gives CATTPEDRVGQETQYF.

The CDR3 sequence is CASSRDRETFYGYTF. In DNA, the CDR3 is TGTGCCAGCAGTCGCGACAGGGAGACCTTCTATGGCTACACCTTC. This chain joins TRBV6-2 or TRBV6-3 and TRBJ1-2; 7 bases match TRBD1. The CDR3 length is 15 residues. CDR1 MNHEY and CDR2 SVGEGT come from the germline V gene. Trimming cost V 5 bases and J 4 bases; bases outside gene matches: 10.

This clonotype occurred many times. The V and J genes are TRBV11-2 and TRBJ2-5, with 9 bases aligning to TRBD2. The germline V gene has CDR1 SGHAT and CDR2 FQNNGV. The CDR3 has 15 residues. Trimming removed 5 bases from V and 1 base from J; junction bases left unmatched: 5. CDR3 residues: CASSESGGFQETQYF. CDR3 in DNA: TGTGCCAGCAGCGAGAGCGGGGGGTTCCAAGAGACCCAGTACTTC.

This clonotype occurred many times. J is TRBJ2-1 and V is TRBV4-3; D assignment may be TRBD1 or TRBD2 (6 bases each). CDR1 is LGHNA, CDR2 YSLEER, per germline. V was clipped by 2 bases and J by 5 bases, with 22 bases between them. The CDR3 totals 18 residues. CDR3 DNA: TGCGCCAGCAGCCAATTCATGGGGGGCCCATCCATCCACAATGAGCAGTTCTTC. Residues: CASSQFMGGPSIHNEQFF.